These 10 T cell receptor beta chains came from one sample sequenced in a study of beta chain features in type 1 diabetes. All of the isolated RNA was reverse transcribed, so expressed TCRB transcripts were sequenced. TCRdb's copy holds only in-frame clones and misses some; the assay was immunoSEQ multiplex PCR. The sample has 430,000 or so clones; 9.5% to 12% are singletons. The sequenced material came from naive CD4+ T cells from blood. The receptors were gathered from a woman aged 18-29 years in good health.

The CDR3 bases are TGTGCCAGCAGGCATGACCCGGGACAGACTATCTATGGCTACACCTTC. Its translation is CASRHDPGQTIYGYTF. This chain connects TRBV7-2 to TRBJ1-2; TRBD1 matches at 7 bases. The CDR3 loop spans 16 amino acids. V shed 6 bases, J shed 4 bases, and the junction held 14 bases outside the gene matches. Germline V gene sequence: CDR1 SGHTA, CDR2 FQGNSA.

The rearrangement uses TRBV19 and TRBJ2-1, with a weak D call TRBD2 (5 bases). Germline loops: CDR1 LNHDA, CDR2 SQIVND (reference sequence). V lost 5 bases and J 2 bases, leaving 10 bases between the germline ends. CDR3 length: 14 amino acids. The CDR3 sequence is CASSASSTYNEQFF. The CDR3 DNA sequence: TGTGCCAGTAGTGCGTCTAGCACCTACAATGAGCAGTTCTTC.

This clone was seen a handful of times. The V and J genes are TRBV19 and TRBJ2-7, with TRBD1 identical over 9 bases. This CDR3 comprises 14 residues. The J segment lost 7 bases and the V segment lost 5 bases, leaving 9 bases of the junction unmatched. The germline gives CDR1 LNHDA, CDR2 SQIVND (reference sequence). The CDR3 is CASSPLPGQGEQYF. The CDR3 DNA reads TGTGCCAGTAGTCCTTTACCGGGACAGGGTGAGCAGTACTTC.

This chain connects TRBV7-3 to TRBJ2-3; TRBD1 aligns across 8 bases. J was trimmed by 0 bases and V by 7 bases; bases with no gene match: 3. The CDR3 is made up of 14 amino acids. Germline V lookup: CDR1 SGHTA, CDR2 FQGTGA. The DNA of the CDR3 is TGTGCCAGCACCAGGACAGGGAGCACAGATACGCAGTATTTT. Translated, it gives CASTRTGSTDTQYF.

This clone occurred a few times. This sequence joins TRBV4-1 and TRBJ1-6; maybe TRBD1 (5 bases). V shed 4 bases and J shed 7 bases, with 17 bases lying between them. Germline V gene lookup returns CDR1 MGHRA and CDR2 YSYEKL. CDR3 size: 16 residues. The CDR3 coding sequence is TGCGCCAGCAGCCCTTGGCCCCGGGACTACAATTCACCCCTCCACTTT. Translated: CASSPWPRDYNSPLHF.

The J gene is TRBJ2-3, the V gene TRBV18, with TRBD2 matching 8 bases. The CDR3 has 17 residues. V shed 6 bases and J 2 bases; nucleotides not matched to a gene: 13. Germline V gives CDR1 KGHSH, CDR2 LQKENI. The CDR3 is CASSSRIVAGPTDTQYF. The CDR3 DNA follows: TGTGCCAGCTCCTCGCGAATTGTAGCGGGGCCCACAGATACGCAGTATTTT.

The genes are TRBV5-6 and TRBJ2-7; D gene uncertain. The CDR3 length is 14 residues. V was clipped by 1 base and J by 0 bases, with 8 bases between them. Germline assignment: CDR1 SGHDT and CDR2 YYEEEE. The chain's CDR3 is CASSLRPTSYEQYF. CDR3 sequence (DNA): TGTGCCAGCAGCTTGAGGCCCACCTCCTACGAGCAGTACTTC. Supplemented by reference TRBV5-6 and TRBJ2-7, the full variable domain reads DAGVTQSPTHLIKTRGQQVTLRCSPKSGHDTVSWYQQALGQGPQFIFQYYEEEERQRGNFPDRFSGHQFPNYSSELNVNALLLGDSALYLCASSLRPTSYEQYFGPGTRLTVT.

This clone was picked up a small number of times. The sample holds other DNA sequences that translate to the same CDR3. The chain is built from TRBV29-1 and TRBJ1-5; D is unresolved. This CDR3 has 11 amino acids. Germline-derived CDR1 and CDR2 are SQVTM and ANQGSEA. Trimming took off 4 bases at V and 2 bases at J, with 3 bases between the two ends. CDR3 nucleotides: TGCAGCGTTGGCGGCAATCAGCCCCAGCATTTT. It yields the protein CSVGGNQPQHF.

This rearrangement joins TRBV19 to TRBJ2-2; unclear D gene. The CDR3 is 11 amino acids. CDR1 is LNHDA, CDR2 SQIVND, per germline (reference sequence). Trimming left V 1 base short and J 7 bases short, with 1 base between. Here the CDR3 DNA reads TGTGCCAGTAGTATAGTCGGGGAGCTGTTTTTT. Its protein product is CASSIVGELFF. Full variable domain (rest looked up from reference TRBV19 and TRBJ2-2): DGGITQSPKYLFRKEGQNVTLSCEQNLNHDAMYWYRQDPGQGLRLIYYSQIVNDFQKGDIAEGYSVSREKKESFPLTVTSAQKNPTAFYLCASSIVGELFFGEGSRLTVL.

This sequence joins TRBV28 and TRBJ2-3; D remains ambiguous. The CDR3 consists of 13 residues. With 3 bases removed from V and 3 bases from J, the gap between germline ends came to 7 bases. In germline, CDR1 is MDHEN, CDR2 SYDVKM. The CDR3: CASSLMGTDTQYF. CDR3 in DNA: TGTGCCAGCAGTTTGATGGGGACAGATACGCAGTATTTT.